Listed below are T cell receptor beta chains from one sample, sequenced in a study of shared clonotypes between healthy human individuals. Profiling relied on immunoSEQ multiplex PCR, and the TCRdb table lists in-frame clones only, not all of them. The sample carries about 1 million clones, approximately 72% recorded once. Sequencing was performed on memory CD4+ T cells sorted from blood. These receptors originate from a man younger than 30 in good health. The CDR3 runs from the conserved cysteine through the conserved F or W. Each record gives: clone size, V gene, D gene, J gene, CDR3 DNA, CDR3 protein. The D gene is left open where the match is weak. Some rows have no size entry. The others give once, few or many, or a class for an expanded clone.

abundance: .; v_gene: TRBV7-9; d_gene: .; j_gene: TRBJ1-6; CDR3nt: TGTGCCAGCAGCCACGACTGGGATAATTCACCCCTCCACTTT; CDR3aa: CASSHDWDNSPLHF
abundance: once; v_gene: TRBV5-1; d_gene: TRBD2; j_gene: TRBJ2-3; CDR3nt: TGCGCCAGCAGCTCGGAGGGTAGCGGGAGCCAGACGCAGTATTTT; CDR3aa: CASSSEGSGSQTQYF
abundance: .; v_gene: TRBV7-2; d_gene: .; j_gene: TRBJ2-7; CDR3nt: TGTGCCATCCAGCTTCAGTACGAGCAGTACTTC; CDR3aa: CAIQLQYEQYF
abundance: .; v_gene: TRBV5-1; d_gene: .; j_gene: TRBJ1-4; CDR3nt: TGCGCCAGCAGCCATCTGGTGCAGGTCCATGAAAAACTGTTTTTT; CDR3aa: CASSHLVQVHEKLFF
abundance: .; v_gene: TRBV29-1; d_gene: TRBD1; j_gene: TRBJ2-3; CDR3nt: TGCAGCGTCGGGACAGGGGGCACAGATACGCAGTATTTT; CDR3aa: CSVGTGGTDTQYF
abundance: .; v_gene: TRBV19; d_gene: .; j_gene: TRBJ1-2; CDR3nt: TGTGCCAGTACCCTGGAATTTAAGGGTCTCACCTTC; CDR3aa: CASTLEFKGLTF
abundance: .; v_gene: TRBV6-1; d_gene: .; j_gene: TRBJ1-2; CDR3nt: TGTGCCATAGGAGAAGCTAACTATGGCTACACCTTC; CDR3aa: CAIGEANYGYTF
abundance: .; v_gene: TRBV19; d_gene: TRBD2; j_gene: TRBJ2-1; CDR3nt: TGTGCCAGTAGACCACTAGCGGGAGGGCCTAATGAGCAGTTCTTC; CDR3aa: CASRPLAGGPNEQFF
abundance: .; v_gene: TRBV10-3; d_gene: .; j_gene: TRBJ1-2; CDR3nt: TGTGCCATCAGTAAAGACAGTTATGGCTACACCTTC; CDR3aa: CAISKDSYGYTF
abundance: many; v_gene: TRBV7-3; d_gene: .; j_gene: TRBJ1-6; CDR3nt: TGTGCCAGCAGCTTAGGACCGCCACAGAGCTCCTATAATTCACCCCTCCACTTT; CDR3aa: CASSLGPPQSSYNSPLHF
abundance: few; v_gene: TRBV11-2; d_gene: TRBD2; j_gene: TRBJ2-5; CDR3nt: TGTGCCAGCAGCTTAGGGGGAGGGGAGACCCAGTACTTC; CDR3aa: CASSLGGGETQYF
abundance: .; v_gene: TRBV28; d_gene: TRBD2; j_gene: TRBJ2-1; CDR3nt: TGTGCCAGCAGTTCACCGGGACTAGGTATACGGGAGCAGTTCTTC; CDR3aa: CASSSPGLGIREQFF
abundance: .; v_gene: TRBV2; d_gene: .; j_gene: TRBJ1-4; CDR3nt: TGTGCCAGCAGGCAGGGTAGCGCTAATGAAAAACTGTTTTTT; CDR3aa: CASRQGSANEKLFF
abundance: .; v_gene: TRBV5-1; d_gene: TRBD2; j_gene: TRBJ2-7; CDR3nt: TGCGCCAGCAGCCCGCTCGGTTCTAGCGGGACCTACGAGCAGTACTTC; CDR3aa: CASSPLGSSGTYEQYF
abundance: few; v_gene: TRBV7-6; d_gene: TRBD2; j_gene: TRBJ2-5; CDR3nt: TGTGCCAGCAGCTTAGTAGCGGGGAGGCGGGAGACCCAGTACTTC; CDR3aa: CASSLVAGRRETQYF
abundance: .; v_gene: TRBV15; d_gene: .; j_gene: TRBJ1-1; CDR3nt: TGTGCCACCAGCAGAGATCTCGATCTAGGGATCACTGAAGCTTTCTTT; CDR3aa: CATSRDLDLGITEAFF
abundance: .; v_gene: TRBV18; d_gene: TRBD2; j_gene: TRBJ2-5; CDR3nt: TGTGCCGGGGCGGCGGGACTAGCGGGAGAGGAGACCCAGTACTTC; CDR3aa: CAGAAGLAGEETQYF
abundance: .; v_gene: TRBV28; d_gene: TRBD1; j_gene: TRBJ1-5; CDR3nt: TGTGCCAGCAGTTTGGTCAGGGGGACCAATCAGCCCCAGCATTTT; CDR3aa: CASSLVRGTNQPQHF
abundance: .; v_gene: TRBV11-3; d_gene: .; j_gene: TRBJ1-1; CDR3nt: TGTGCCAGCAGCTTAGATGGGACGGCCGAAGCTTTCTTT; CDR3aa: CASSLDGTAEAFF
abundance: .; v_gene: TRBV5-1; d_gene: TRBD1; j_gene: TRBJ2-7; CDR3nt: TGCGCCAGCATGGAGGGGACAGGATCCTACGAGCAGTACTTC; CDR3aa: CASMEGTGSYEQYF
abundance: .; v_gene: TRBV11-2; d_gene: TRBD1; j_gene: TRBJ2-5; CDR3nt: TGTGCCAGCAGCCCGGGACAGGGGGCATGGGAGACCCAGTACTTC; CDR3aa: CASSPGQGAWETQYF
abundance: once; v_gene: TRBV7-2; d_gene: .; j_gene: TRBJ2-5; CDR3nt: TGTGCCAGCAGCCCCTGGCGGGCCGAGCAAGAGACCCAGTACTTC; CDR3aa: CASSPWRAEQETQYF
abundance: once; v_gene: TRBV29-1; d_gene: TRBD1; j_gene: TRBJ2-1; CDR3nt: TGCAGCTCCTACGGGTCCGGGACAGGGGGGCACAATGAGCAGTTCTTC; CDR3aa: CSSYGSGTGGHNEQFF
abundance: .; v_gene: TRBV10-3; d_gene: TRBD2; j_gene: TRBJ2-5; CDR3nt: TGTGCCATCAGCCAACTAGCGGGGGTTCAAGAGACCCAGTACTTC; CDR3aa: CAISQLAGVQETQYF
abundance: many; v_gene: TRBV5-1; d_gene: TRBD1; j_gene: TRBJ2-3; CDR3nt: TGCGCCAGCAGCTTGTGGGGGACAGGGGCAACAGATACGCAGTATTTT; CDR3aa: CASSLWGTGATDTQYF
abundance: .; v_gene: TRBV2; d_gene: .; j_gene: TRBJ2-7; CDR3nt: TGTGCCAGCAGTGGGGTTTACGAGCAGTACTTC; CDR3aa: CASSGVYEQYF
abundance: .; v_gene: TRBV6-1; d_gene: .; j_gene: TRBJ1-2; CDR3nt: TGTGCCAGCAGGACGGGGGGACTCGGTGGCTACACCTTC; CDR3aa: CASRTGGLGGYTF
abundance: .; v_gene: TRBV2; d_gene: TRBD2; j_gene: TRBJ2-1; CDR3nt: TGTGCCAGCAGGGCCGGGACTAGCGGGAGTTACAATGAGCAGTTCTTC; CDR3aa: CASRAGTSGSYNEQFF
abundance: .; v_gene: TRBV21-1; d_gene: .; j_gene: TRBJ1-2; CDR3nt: TGTGCCAGCAGCAAAAAACGTCTGGGACAGGGGGGTAATAACTATGGCTACACCTTC; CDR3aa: CASSKKRLGQGGNNYGYTF
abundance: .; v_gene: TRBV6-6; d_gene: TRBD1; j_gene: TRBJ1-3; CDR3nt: TGTGCCACCGGGACAGGGCCGAATGGAAACACCATATATTTT; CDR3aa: CATGTGPNGNTIYF
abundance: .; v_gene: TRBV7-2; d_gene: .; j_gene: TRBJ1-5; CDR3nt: TGTGCCAGCAGCCGGGACCCACGTATGGGTGGCAATCAGCCCCAGCATTTT; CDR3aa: CASSRDPRMGGNQPQHF
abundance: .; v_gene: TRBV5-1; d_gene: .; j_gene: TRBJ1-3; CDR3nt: TGCGCCAGCAGCTTGGACAACTCTGGAAACACCATATATTTT; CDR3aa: CASSLDNSGNTIYF
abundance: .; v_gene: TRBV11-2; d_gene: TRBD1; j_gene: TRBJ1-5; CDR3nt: TGTGCCAGCAGCACGACAGGGTTTCAGCCCCAGCATTTT; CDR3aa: CASSTTGFQPQHF
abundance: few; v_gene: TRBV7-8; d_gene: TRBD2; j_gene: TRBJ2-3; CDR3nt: TGTGCCAGCAGCTTAGACCTAGCGGGGAGATCTAGCACAGATACGCAGTATTTT; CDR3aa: CASSLDLAGRSSTDTQYF